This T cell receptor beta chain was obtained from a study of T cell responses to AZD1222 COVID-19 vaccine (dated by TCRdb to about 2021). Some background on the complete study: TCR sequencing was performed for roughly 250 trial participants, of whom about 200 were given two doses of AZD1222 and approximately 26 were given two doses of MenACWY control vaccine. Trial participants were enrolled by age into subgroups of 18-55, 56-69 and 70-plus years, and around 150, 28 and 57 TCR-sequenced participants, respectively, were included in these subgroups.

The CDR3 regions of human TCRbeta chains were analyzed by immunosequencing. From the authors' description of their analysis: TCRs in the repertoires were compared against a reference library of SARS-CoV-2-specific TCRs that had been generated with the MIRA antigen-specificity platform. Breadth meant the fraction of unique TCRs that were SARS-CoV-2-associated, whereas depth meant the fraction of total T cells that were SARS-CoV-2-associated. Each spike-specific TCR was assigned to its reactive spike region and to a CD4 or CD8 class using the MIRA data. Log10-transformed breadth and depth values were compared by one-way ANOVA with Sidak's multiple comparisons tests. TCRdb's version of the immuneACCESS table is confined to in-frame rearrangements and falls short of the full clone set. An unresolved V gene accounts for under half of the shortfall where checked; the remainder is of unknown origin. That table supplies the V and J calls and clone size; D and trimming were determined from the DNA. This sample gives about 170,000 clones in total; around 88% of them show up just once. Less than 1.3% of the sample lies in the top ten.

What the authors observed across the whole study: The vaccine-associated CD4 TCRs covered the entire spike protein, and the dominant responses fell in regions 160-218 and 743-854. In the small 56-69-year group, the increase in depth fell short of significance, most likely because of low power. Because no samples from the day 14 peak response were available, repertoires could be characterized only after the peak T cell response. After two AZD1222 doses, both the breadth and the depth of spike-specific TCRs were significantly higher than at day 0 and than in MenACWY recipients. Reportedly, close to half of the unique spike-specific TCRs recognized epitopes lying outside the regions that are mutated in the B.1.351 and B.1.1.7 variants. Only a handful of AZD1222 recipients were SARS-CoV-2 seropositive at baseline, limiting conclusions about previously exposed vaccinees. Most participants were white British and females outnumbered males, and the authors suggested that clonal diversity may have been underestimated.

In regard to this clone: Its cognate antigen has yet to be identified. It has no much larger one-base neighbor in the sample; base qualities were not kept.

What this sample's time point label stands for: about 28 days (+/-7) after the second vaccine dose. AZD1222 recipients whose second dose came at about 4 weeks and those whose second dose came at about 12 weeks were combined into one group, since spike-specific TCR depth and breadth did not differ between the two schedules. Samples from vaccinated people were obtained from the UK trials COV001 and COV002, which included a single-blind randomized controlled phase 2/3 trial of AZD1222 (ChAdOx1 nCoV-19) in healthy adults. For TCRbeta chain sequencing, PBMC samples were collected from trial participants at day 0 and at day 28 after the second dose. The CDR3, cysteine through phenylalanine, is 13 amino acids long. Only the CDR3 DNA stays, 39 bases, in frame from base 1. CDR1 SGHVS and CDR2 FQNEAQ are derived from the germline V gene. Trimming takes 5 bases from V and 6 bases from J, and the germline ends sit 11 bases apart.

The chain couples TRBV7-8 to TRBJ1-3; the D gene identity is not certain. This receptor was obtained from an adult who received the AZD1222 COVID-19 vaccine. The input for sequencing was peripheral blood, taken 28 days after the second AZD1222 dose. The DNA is TGTGCCAGCAGCCGTTTTGTTTTAAACACCATATATTTT. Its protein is CASSRFVLNTIYF. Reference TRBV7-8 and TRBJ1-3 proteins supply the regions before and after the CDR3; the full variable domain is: GAGVSQSPRYKVAKRGQDVALRCDPISGHVSLFWYQQALGQGPEFLTYFQNEAQLDKSGLPSDRFFAERPEGSVSTLKIQRTQQEDSAVYLCASSRFVLNTIYFGEGSWLTVV.